This TCR beta chain was captured in a study of cytomegalovirus exposure and HLA in healthy donors. Assay: immunoSEQ multiplex PCR; the TCRdb copy retains only in-frame clones and omits some. In the table there are 240,000 or so clones, more than 75% of which are singletons. The CDR3 is 15 amino acids. CDR1 LNHDA and CDR2 SQIVND come from the germline V gene (reference sequence). Trimming stripped 5 bases from V and 1 base from J, with 12 bases between. Sample: PBMCs. The chain recombines TRBV19 with TRBJ2-1; D unresolved. The TCR was taken from a woman in her 30s in good health and CMV-seropositive. The chain's CDR3 is CASSDRSGSYNEQFF. The CDR3 DNA follows: TGTGCCAGTAGTGATCGGTCAGGATCCTACAATGAGCAGTTCTTC.